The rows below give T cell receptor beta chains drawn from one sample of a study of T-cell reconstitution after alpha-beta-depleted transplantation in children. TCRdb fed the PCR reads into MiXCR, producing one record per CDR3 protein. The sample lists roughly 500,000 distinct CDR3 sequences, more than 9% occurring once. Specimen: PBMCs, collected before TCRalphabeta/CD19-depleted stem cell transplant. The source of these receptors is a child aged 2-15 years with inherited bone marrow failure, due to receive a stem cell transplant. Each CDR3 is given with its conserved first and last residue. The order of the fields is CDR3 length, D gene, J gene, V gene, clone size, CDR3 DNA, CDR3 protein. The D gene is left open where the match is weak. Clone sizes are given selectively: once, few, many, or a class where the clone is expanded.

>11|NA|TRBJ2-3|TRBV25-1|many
TGTGCCAGCAGTGGGGGACGAGCGCAGTATTTT
CASSGGRAQYF
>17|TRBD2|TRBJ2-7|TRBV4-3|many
TGCGCCAGCAGCCAAGATGGACTAGCGGGAGGGCCCCACGAGCAGTACTTC
CASSQDGLAGGPHEQYF
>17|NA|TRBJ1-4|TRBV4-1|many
TGCGCCAGCAGCCAAAAAATACCGACAGATCGGGGTGAAAAACTGTTTTTT
CASSQKIPTDRGEKLFF
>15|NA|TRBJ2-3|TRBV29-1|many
TGCAGCGTTGAAGATACAGGAGCGTTAAGGGATACGCAGTATTTT
CSVEDTGALRDTQYF
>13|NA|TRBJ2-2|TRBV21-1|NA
TGTGCCAGCAGGGACAGGGACACCGGGGAGCTGTTTTTT
CASRDRDTGELFF
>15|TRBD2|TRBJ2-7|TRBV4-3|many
TGCGCCAGCAGCCAAGGGAGCGGGAGGGCTGAGGAGCAGTACTTC
CASSQGSGRAEEQYF
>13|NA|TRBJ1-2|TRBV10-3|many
TGTGCCATCAGTGAGCGGGACGGCTATGGCTACACCTTC
CAISERDGYGYTF
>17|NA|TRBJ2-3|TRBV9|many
TGTGCCAGCAGCCCCATCCTGGTCCACGTTCCCCCAGATACGCAGTATTTT
CASSPILVHVPPDTQYF
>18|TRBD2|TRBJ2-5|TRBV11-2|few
TGTGCCAGCAGCTTAGTGACTAGCGGGAGTTTCTTTGCCGAGACCCAGTACTTC
CASSLVTSGSFFAETQYF
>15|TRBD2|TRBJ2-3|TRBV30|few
TGTGCCTGGAGCCCGGGACTAGGAGGTTCAGATACGCAGTATTTT
CAWSPGLGGSDTQYF
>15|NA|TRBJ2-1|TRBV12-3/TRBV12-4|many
TGTGCCAGCAGTCCGAGAGAGGGGGGGGCCGATGAGCAGTTCTTC
CASSPREGGADEQFF
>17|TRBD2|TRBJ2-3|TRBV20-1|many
TGCAGTGCTAGAGATTATTGGCTAGCGGGGACGCCAGATACGCAGTATTTT
CSARDYWLAGTPDTQYF
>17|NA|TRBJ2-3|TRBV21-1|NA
TGTGCCAGCAGCAACCTCGGACTAGCGGGTTCTACAGATACGCAGTATTTT
CASSNLGLAGSTDTQYF
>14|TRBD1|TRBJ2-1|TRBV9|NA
TGTGCCAGCAGCGTAGCGGGACAGGGTGGGGGGCAGTTCTTC
CASSVAGQGGGQFF
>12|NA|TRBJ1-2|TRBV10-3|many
TGTGCCATCAGTGAGAGACGAGAAGGCTACACCTTC
CAISERREGYTF
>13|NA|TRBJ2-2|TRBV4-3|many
TGCGCCAGCAGCCGGGCTGACACCGGGGAGCTGTTTTTT
CASSRADTGELFF
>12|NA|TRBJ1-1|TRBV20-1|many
TGCAGTGCTAGAGATTTGGGGTCCGAAGCTTTCTTT
CSARDLGSEAFF
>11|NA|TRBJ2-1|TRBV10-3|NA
TGTGCCATCAGTGAAAGGGATGAGCAGTTCTTC
CAISERDEQFF
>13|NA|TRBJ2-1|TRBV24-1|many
TGTGCCACCAGTCATAGCGTAGGCAATGAGCAGTTCTTC
CATSHSVGNEQFF
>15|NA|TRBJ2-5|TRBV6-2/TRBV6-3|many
TGTGCCAGCAGTTACCCAACTCCGAGTCGAGAGACCCAGTACTTC
CASSYPTPSRETQYF
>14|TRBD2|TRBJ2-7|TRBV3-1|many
TGTGCCAGCAGCCAACTAGCGGCAACCTACGAGCAGTACTTC
CASSQLAATYEQYF
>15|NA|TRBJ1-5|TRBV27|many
TGTGCCAGCAGTTTAGGCTACAGGGAGGGTCAGCCCCAGCATTTT
CASSLGYREGQPQHF
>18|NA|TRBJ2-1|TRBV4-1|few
TGCGCCAGCAGCCCAGTGGGCAGGGGCCCCATCCAATACAATGAGCAGTTCTTC
CASSPVGRGPIQYNEQFF
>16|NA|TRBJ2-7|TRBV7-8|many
TGTGCCAGCAGCTTAGCCTCCAGGGCGGGGTCCTACGAGCAGTACTTC
CASSLASRAGSYEQYF
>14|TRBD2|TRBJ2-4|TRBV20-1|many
TGCAGTGCTCTAAGCGGGGTAGCCAAAAACATTCAGTACTTC
CSALSGVAKNIQYF
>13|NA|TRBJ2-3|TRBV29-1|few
TGCAGCGAGGCCCGGGACGGTGGAGATACGCAGTATTTT
CSEARDGGDTQYF
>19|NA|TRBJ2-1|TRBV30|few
TGTGCCTGGAGTGTACTGTTTTTGGGTCCGGCGGGTTCCTACAATGAGCAGTTCTTC
CAWSVLFLGPAGSYNEQFF
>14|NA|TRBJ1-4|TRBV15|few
TGTGCCACCAGCCCCCCAAACTCTAATGAAAAACTGTTTTTT
CATSPPNSNEKLFF
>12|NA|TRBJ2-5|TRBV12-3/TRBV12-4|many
TGTGCCAGCAGTCCGTGGCAAGAGACCCAGTACTTC
CASSPWQETQYF
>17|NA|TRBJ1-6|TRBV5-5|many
TGTGCCAGCAGCTTGAAGACAGGAGGAGGGTATAATTCACCCCTCCACTTT
CASSLKTGGGYNSPLHF
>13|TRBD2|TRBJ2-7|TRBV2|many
TGTGCCAGCAGCCCCACCGGGGGGGGCGAGCAGTACTTC
CASSPTGGGEQYF
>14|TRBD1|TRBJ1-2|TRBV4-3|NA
TGCGCCAGCAGCCAAGGGGACAGGGCGTATGGCTACACCTTC
CASSQGDRAYGYTF
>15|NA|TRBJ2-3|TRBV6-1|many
TGTGCCAGCGGATGGGACGGACATAGCACAGATACGCAGTATTTT
CASGWDGHSTDTQYF
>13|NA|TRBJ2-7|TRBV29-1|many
TGCAGCGTTGAAACCCGGACAAACTACGAGCAGTACTTC
CSVETRTNYEQYF
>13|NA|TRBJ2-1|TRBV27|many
TGTGCCAGCGGGCCAAACTTCTACAATGAGCAGTTCTTC
CASGPNFYNEQFF
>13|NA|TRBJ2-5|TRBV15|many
TGTGCCACCAGCAGAGATCGGCGAGAGACCCAGTACTTC
CATSRDRRETQYF
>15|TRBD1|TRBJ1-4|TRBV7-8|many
TGTGCCAGCAGCTTAGAGGGACAGGGTAATGAAAAACTGTTTTTT
CASSLEGQGNEKLFF
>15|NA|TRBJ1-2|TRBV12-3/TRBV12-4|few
TGTGCCAGCAGTTTAGGGCCGGGGACCAACTATGGCTACACCTTC
CASSLGPGTNYGYTF
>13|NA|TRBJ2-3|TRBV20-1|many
TGCAGTGCACCAAAACCAAGCACAGATACGCAGTATTTT
CSAPKPSTDTQYF
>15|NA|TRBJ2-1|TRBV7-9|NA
TGTGCCAGCAGCTTCCAGGAAGTTTACTACAATGAGCAGTTCTTC
CASSFQEVYYNEQFF
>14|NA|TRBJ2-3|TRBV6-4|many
TGTGCCAGCAGTGACTCGTCCGACACAGATACGCAGTATTTT
CASSDSSDTDTQYF
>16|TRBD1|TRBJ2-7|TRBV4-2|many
TGTGCCAGCAGCCCGATCGGACAGGGGACCCACTACGAGCAGTACTTC
CASSPIGQGTHYEQYF
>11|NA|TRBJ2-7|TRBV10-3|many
TGTGCCATCAGTGAGCGAGAGGAGCAGTACTTC
CAISEREEQYF
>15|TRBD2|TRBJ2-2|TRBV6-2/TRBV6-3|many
TGTGCCAGCAGCCCGAGCGGGAGGAGGGGCGGGGAGCTGTTTTTT
CASSPSGRRGGELFF
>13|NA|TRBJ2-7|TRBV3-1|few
TGTGCCAGCAGCCAAATTGGGGAGGCCGAGCAGTACTTC
CASSQIGEAEQYF